These T cell receptor beta chains were read from a single sample in a study of blood T cells in healthy people across ages. In TCRdb, the 5' RACE reads were re-called with MiXCR into one record per CDR3 protein. The table includes some 940,000 distinct CDR3 sequences, 25% to 30% detected once. Separately, the same data were catalogued under a study of T cells of mothers and their children.

Material: blood. These receptors all come from a woman in her forties in good health. CDR3s include the opening cysteine and the closing phenylalanine or tryptophan. D genes are given only for firm matches. Not all rows give a size; the values are once, few, many and, for expanded clones, a class.

abundance	v_gene	j_gene	d_gene	CDR3nt	CDR3aa
few	TRBV5-1	TRBJ2-1	.	TGCGCCAGCAGCTTGTTAAGACGACAGGAATACAATGAGCAGTTCTTC	CASSLLRRQEYNEQFF
.	TRBV7-9	TRBJ1-4	TRBD1	TGTGCCAGCAGCTCAAGGACAGGGGAAGGTGAAAAACTGTTTTTT	CASSSRTGEGEKLFF
.	TRBV18	TRBJ1-1	.	TGTGCCAGCTCACCATGGCTCCAAACGGACACTGAAGCTTTCTTT	CASSPWLQTDTEAFF
many	TRBV12-3/TRBV12-4	TRBJ2-5	.	TGTGCCAGCAGTTTAGGGCCGGCAGCCACCCCCCAGTACTTC	CASSLGPAATPQYF
.	TRBV11-2	TRBJ2-7	.	TGTGCCATCAGCTTAGATAGGGCGACCTACGAGCAGTACTTC	CAISLDRATYEQYF
.	TRBV29-1	TRBJ2-5	TRBD1	TGCAGCGTTGATAATTCAGGGGGCGAAGAGACCCAGTACTTC	CSVDNSGGEETQYF
few	TRBV6-6	TRBJ1-2	.	TGTGCCAGCAGTTACCCTGACTGGGAATTCTATGGCTACACCTTC	CASSYPDWEFYGYTF
.	TRBV10-3	TRBJ2-3	.	TGTGCCATCAGTGAGCCTTACCCTCCCAGGGCGGAGGGAGGCACAGATACGCAGTATTTT	CAISEPYPPRAEGGTDTQYF
.	TRBV28	TRBJ1-2	TRBD1	TGTGCCAGCAGTTCCTATCCGGACAGGGGCCTGGAGGGCTACACCTTC	CASSSYPDRGLEGYTF
few	TRBV7-9	TRBJ1-5	TRBD1	TGTGCCAGCAGCTTAGCCTTGGACAGGTTCAGTCAGCCCCAGCATTTT	CASSLALDRFSQPQHF
.	TRBV4-1	TRBJ1-6	.	TGCGCCAGCAGCCAAGAGGGGGCAAATAATTCACCCCTCCACTTT	CASSQEGANNSPLHF
few	TRBV7-2	TRBJ1-4	.	TGTGCCAGCGGCGGGCAGGGGTATAATGAAAAACTGTTTTTT	CASGGQGYNEKLFF
.	TRBV2	TRBJ2-7	.	TGTGCCAGCAGTGAACTGGGACGCTACGAGCAGTACTTC	CASSELGRYEQYF
.	TRBV4-1	TRBJ1-4	.	TGCGCCAGCAGCCAAGACGTGGGATCGGTGTTTTTT	CASSQDVGSVFF
many	TRBV6-2/TRBV6-3	TRBJ1-5	.	TGTGCCAGCGGACTAACAAGTCAGCCCCAGCATTTT	CASGLTSQPQHF
.	TRBV4-2	TRBJ2-7	TRBD1	TGTGCCAGCAGCGACCGGGACAGTGCCTACGAGCAGTACTTC	CASSDRDSAYEQYF
few	TRBV9	TRBJ2-1	TRBD2	TGTGCCAGCAGCGTAGAACTAGCGGGAGAGCAGTTCTTC	CASSVELAGEQFF
.	TRBV4-1	TRBJ2-7	TRBD1	TGCGCCAGCAGCCAAGTCCCAGGGGGCACCTACGAGCGGTACTTC	CASSQVPGGTYERYF
many	TRBV20-1	TRBJ2-7	TRBD2	TGCAGTGCTATCGCGGGGGGTCCCTACGAGCAGTACTTC	CSAIAGGPYEQYF
.	TRBV11-3	TRBJ2-1	TRBD2	TGTGCCAGCAGCTTAGGGGGCGGGGGGAGCTCCTACAATGAGCAGTTCTTC	CASSLGGGGSSYNEQFF
.	TRBV3-1	TRBJ2-1	TRBD1	TGTGCCAGCAACCAAGTCTCCGGGACAGTCAATGAGCAGTTCTTC	CASNQVSGTVNEQFF
.	TRBV29-1	TRBJ1-2	.	TGCAGCGTTGGGTTGGCAGGGTATGGCTACACCTTC	CSVGLAGYGYTF
.	TRBV6-1	TRBJ1-3	.	TGTGCCAGCTCTACTCTGGGCGTGATCGCTTACTCTGGAAACACCATATATTTT	CASSTLGVIAYSGNTIYF
.	TRBV29-1	TRBJ1-2	.	TGCAGCGTTGACAGTTATTGGCTTGGCTACACCTTC	CSVDSYWLGYTF
many	TRBV28	TRBJ1-2	TRBD1	TGTGCCAGCAGTCCGCAGGGGGCACTCTATGGCTACACCTTC	CASSPQGALYGYTF
.	TRBV9	TRBJ2-3	.	TGTGCCAGCAGCGTAGGCGTGGCGGCGACCACAGATACGCAGTATTTT	CASSVGVAATTDTQYF
few	TRBV4-1	TRBJ1-1	.	TGCGCCAGCAGCCCCATCGCAGGCACTGAAGCTTTCTTT	CASSPIAGTEAFF
.	TRBV20-1	TRBJ2-1	TRBD2	TGCAGTGCGCAACCTCCAGGTGGCGGGGGGGTGCTTGGCGAGCAGTTCTTC	CSAQPPGGGGVLGEQFF
few	TRBV25-1	TRBJ2-5	.	TGTGCCAGCAGTGATAGCACGGGCCAAGAGACCCAGTACTTC	CASSDSTGQETQYF
.	TRBV28	TRBJ1-2	.	TGTGCCAGCAGTTTAAGTAAGATGGGGGCTATCTATGGCTACACCTTC	CASSLSKMGAIYGYTF
few	TRBV7-2	TRBJ2-3	TRBD2	TGTGCCAGCAGGAGGCGGGGGGGACCCGGGAGCACAGGTACGCAGTATTTT	CASRRRGGPGSTGTQYF
once	TRBV20-1	TRBJ1-2	.	TGCAGTGCTAGAGGCACACAGGGATTCTATGGCTACACCTTC	CSARGTQGFYGYTF
.	TRBV2	TRBJ1-5	.	TGTGCCAGCAGAGCGGACCGGCTTAGCAATCAGCCCCAGCATTTT	CASRADRLSNQPQHF
many	TRBV7-9	TRBJ2-5	.	TGTGCCAGCAGCTTCGCCAGGGGTGGACAAGAGACCCAGTACTTC	CASSFARGGQETQYF
.	TRBV5-1	TRBJ2-7	.	TGCGCCAGCCATACGGGGGACTCCTACGAGCAGTACTTC	CASHTGDSYEQYF
few	TRBV20-1	TRBJ1-1	.	TGCAGTGCTAGAGACGGTAGGGGAACTGAAGCTTTCTTT	CSARDGRGTEAFF
few	TRBV7-2	TRBJ2-4	.	TGTGCCCCAAGGGGGTCCAAAAACATTCAGTACTTC	CAPRGSKNIQYF
.	TRBV7-2	TRBJ2-3	.	TGTGCCAGCAGCCCTAGGAGGGGGACCCTAAGCACAGATACGCAGTATTTT	CASSPRRGTLSTDTQYF
.	TRBV28	TRBJ1-1	.	TGTGCCAGCAGTGTAGAACAAGTCAGGAAGCCACGAGAAACTGAAGCTTTCTTT	CASSVEQVRKPRETEAFF
many	TRBV15	TRBJ2-7	TRBD1	TGTGCCACCAGCAGAGAGACAGGGGCCACCTACGAGCAGTACTTC	CATSRETGATYEQYF
.	TRBV28	TRBJ2-7	.	TGTGCCAGCAGTTTCTTGGACAGCCTCTCCTACGAGCAGTACTTC	CASSFLDSLSYEQYF
many	TRBV5-1	TRBJ2-7	TRBD2	TGCGCCAGCAGCGACAGGACTAGCGGCTCCTACGAGCAGTACTTC	CASSDRTSGSYEQYF
few	TRBV6-6	TRBJ2-3	.	TGTGCCAGCAGTACAGGGTTGGGAGATACGCAGTATTTT	CASSTGLGDTQYF
few	TRBV20-1	TRBJ2-7	TRBD2	TGCAGTGCTCCCATGGGGGGGGCCTACGAGCAGTACTTC	CSAPMGGAYEQYF
.	TRBV5-1	TRBJ1-1	.	TGCGCCAGCAGCTTGGAAGCAGGGGCGGACACTGAAGCTTTCTTT	CASSLEAGADTEAFF
.	TRBV7-2	TRBJ2-4	.	TGTGCCAGCAGCTATAATAGCGGAGGAAAAAACATTCAGTACTTC	CASSYNSGGKNIQYF
.	TRBV24-1	TRBJ2-2	.	TGTGCCACCAGTGATTTACCCGGGGGCACCGGGGAGCTGTTTTTT	CATSDLPGGTGELFF
.	TRBV29-1	TRBJ2-5	TRBD2	TGCAGCGTTGGAAATAGCGGGGGGCCCTGGATAGGGGAGCAGTACTTC	CSVGNSGGPWIGEQYF
many	TRBV27	TRBJ2-5	TRBD1	TGTGCCAGCAGTACCAGGGACAGCCAAGAGACCCAGTACTTC	CASSTRDSQETQYF